These 9 T cell receptor beta chains originate from one sample sequenced in a study of vaccination and CD4 T cells after COVID-19. The assay that was used to sequence DNA from cultured CD4+ T cells was the Oncomine TCR Beta short-read assay. TCRdb re-analysed the PCR reads in MiXCR, keeping a single row per CDR3 protein. The repertoire has under 20,000 distinct CDR3 sequences, roughly 50% of them found once; the top ten carry about 3%. These TCRs' antigens remain unknown. The sample's treatment: roughly 10-day PBMC culture with coronavirus spike peptide pools or control peptides (ViraFEST assay). The sample consisted of CD4+ T cells from blood, cultured in vitro, taken after SARS-CoV-2 vaccination. The receptor source for this set is a human donor who had recovered from COVID-19.

V is TRBV21-1 and J is TRBJ2-3; the tabulated D call, TRBD2, remains unverified against the DNA. TRBV21-1 is a listed pseudogene. CDR3 length: 17 residues. The CDR3 here is CASSRPTRLAVRDTQYF. CDR3 nucleotides: TGTGCCAGCAGCAGACCGACTAGACTAGCGGTGAGAGATACGCAGTATTTT.

The chain combines TRBV12-3 or TRBV12-4 with TRBJ1-2; D remains unclear. V lost 2 bases, J lost 6 bases, and 10 bases lay in between. CDR3 length: 13 residues. The CDR3 sequence: CASSLLQTNGYTF. The CDR3 DNA sequence: TGTGCCAGCAGTTTATTACAGACCAATGGCTACACCTTC.

The V gene is TRBV27, the J gene TRBJ1-1; 11 bases are shared with TRBD1. V lost 5 bases, J lost 1 base, and 9 bases stayed unmatched. There are 17 residues in the CDR3. The germline V gene encodes CDR1 MNHEY and CDR2 SMNVEV (reference sequence). For the CDR3, the DNA is TGTGCCAGCAGTCTCCCAGGACAGGGGGCCCCGAACACTGAAGCTTTCTTT. Encoded protein: CASSLPGQGAPNTEAFF.

This clonotype came up a few times. The chain combines TRBV7-2 with TRBJ2-3, with TRBD1 as a possible D gene (6 bases). From germline, CDR1 is SGHTA and CDR2 FQGNSA. This CDR3 spans 15 amino acids. The ends were cut back, 1 base at V and 4 bases at J, with 12 bases in the middle. The CDR3 reads CASSLGGQGADTQYF. In DNA form, the CDR3 reads TGTGCCAGCAGCTTAGGGGGGCAGGGCGCAGATACGCAGTATTTT.

This clonotype was seen once. This rearrangement joins TRBV7-2 to TRBJ1-2; D gene uncertain. The germline gives CDR1 SGHTA, CDR2 FQGNSA. The length of the CDR3 is 14 residues. Trimming took off 2 bases at V and 2 bases at J, with 9 bases between the two ends. In nucleotides, the CDR3 is TGTGCCAGCAGCTTATTGGCCTCAAACTATGGCTACACCTTC. This codes for CASSLLASNYGYTF.

The chain carries TRBV10-3 and TRBJ1-2; D not resolved. The CDR3 has 14 residues. Trimming removed 3 bases from V and 5 bases from J, with 13 bases in between. CDR1 is ENHRY, CDR2 SYGVKD, per germline. The CDR3 bases are TGTGCCATCAGTGATTTCCTAAGCCGGTATGGCTACACCTTC. Protein: CAISDFLSRYGYTF.

The gene calls are TRBV6-5 and TRBJ2-1; 7 positions match TRBD2. The J segment lost 8 bases and the V segment lost 0 bases, leaving 7 bases of the junction unmatched. The length of the CDR3 is 15 residues. Looked up from germline, CDR1 is MNHEY and CDR2 is SVGAGI. The CDR3 sequence: CASSYSGGVVDEQFF. CDR3 DNA: TGTGCCAGCAGTTACTCGGGAGGGGTCGTGGATGAGCAGTTCTTC.

The chain couples TRBV15 to TRBJ2-4; TRBD2 agrees at 14 bases. J lost 7 bases, V lost 3 bases, and 8 bases had no gene match. From germline, CDR1 is LNHNV and CDR2 YYDKDF (reference sequence). The CDR3 is made up of 17 amino acids. CDR3 loop: CATSRRGLAGAVNIQYF. As DNA, the CDR3 is TGTGCCACCAGCAGGAGGGGACTAGCGGGAGCCGTGAACATTCAGTACTTC.

CDR3: CATGRSNTEAFF. The CDR3 DNA reads as TGTGCTACAGGGCGTTCGAACACTGAAGCTTTCTTT. The chain employs TRBV6-2 or TRBV6-3 and TRBJ1-1; tentative D call: TRBD1 (6 bases). CDR3 length: 12 amino acids. From germline, CDR1 is MNHEY and CDR2 SVGEGT.